These T cell receptor beta chains were read from a single sample in a study of shared clonotypes between healthy human individuals. Data came from immunoSEQ multiplex PCR; TCRdb stores just in-frame clones and leaves some out. The sample shows 2,500,000 or so clones, less than 95% of them seen only once. Sequenced material: naive CD4+ T cells from PBMCs. The receptors shown here come from a man aged 18 to 35 in good health. Some clones in this sample may be carry-over from other donors' samples. Each CDR3 is given with its conserved first and last residue. D genes are given only for firm matches. The listing skips clone size in some rows; elsewhere it reads once, few, many or a size class.

J gene: TRBJ2-5
D gene: NA
V gene: TRBV7-6
clone size: NA
CDR3 protein: CASSLSQRGETQYF
CDR3 DNA: TGTGCCAGCAGCCTCTCCCAGAGAGGGGAGACCCAGTACTTC

J gene: TRBJ2-7
D gene: TRBD1
V gene: TRBV28
clone size: NA
CDR3 protein: CASGNLGGTGGREQYF
CDR3 DNA: TGTGCCAGCGGAAACTTAGGGGGGACAGGGGGAAGGGAGCAGTACTTC

J gene: TRBJ2-7
D gene: TRBD2
V gene: TRBV14
clone size: NA
CDR3 protein: CASSPFTPGTILYEQYF
CDR3 DNA: TGTGCCAGCAGCCCGTTTACCCCCGGGACTATTCTCTACGAGCAGTACTTC

J gene: TRBJ2-1
D gene: NA
V gene: TRBV11-2
clone size: NA
CDR3 protein: CASSPGIRGEQFF
CDR3 DNA: TGTGCCAGCAGCCCCGGGATTCGGGGGGAGCAGTTCTTC

J gene: TRBJ1-5
D gene: NA
V gene: TRBV10-3
clone size: NA
CDR3 protein: CAISASVNQPQHF
CDR3 DNA: TGTGCCATCAGTGCGTCGGTTAATCAGCCCCAGCATTTT

J gene: TRBJ1-5
D gene: NA
V gene: TRBV19
clone size: NA
CDR3 protein: CASTRGGNQPQHF
CDR3 DNA: TGTGCCAGTACGCGGGGGGGCAATCAGCCCCAGCATTTT

J gene: TRBJ1-3
D gene: NA
V gene: TRBV6-5
clone size: NA
CDR3 protein: CASSLSGHGNTIYF
CDR3 DNA: TGTGCCAGCAGTTTATCAGGGCACGGAAACACCATATATTTT

J gene: TRBJ1-3
D gene: NA
V gene: TRBV19
clone size: NA
CDR3 protein: CASIPRADAGNTIYF
CDR3 DNA: TGTGCCAGTATCCCCCGGGCGGACGCTGGAAACACCATATATTTT

J gene: TRBJ1-2
D gene: NA
V gene: TRBV19
clone size: NA
CDR3 protein: CASRLAGGYTF
CDR3 DNA: TGTGCCAGTCGCCTGGCGGGGGGCTACACCTTC

J gene: TRBJ2-3
D gene: TRBD2
V gene: TRBV19
clone size: NA
CDR3 protein: CASSLPGLVPPDTQYF
CDR3 DNA: TGTGCCAGTAGTCTACCGGGACTAGTCCCTCCAGATACGCAGTATTTT

J gene: TRBJ2-1
D gene: TRBD1
V gene: TRBV5-1
clone size: NA
CDR3 protein: CASSQRGQAYNEQFF
CDR3 DNA: TGCGCCAGCAGCCAAAGGGGACAGGCCTACAATGAGCAGTTCTTC

J gene: TRBJ2-5
D gene: NA
V gene: TRBV4-3
clone size: NA
CDR3 protein: CASSLVGEETQYF
CDR3 DNA: TGCGCCAGCAGCCTGGTGGGGGAAGAGACCCAGTACTTC

J gene: TRBJ1-2
D gene: TRBD1
V gene: TRBV18
clone size: NA
CDR3 protein: CASSLGTGVDYGYTF
CDR3 DNA: TGTGCCAGCTCACTAGGGACAGGGGTGGACTATGGCTACACCTTC

J gene: TRBJ2-1
D gene: NA
V gene: TRBV5-1
clone size: NA
CDR3 protein: CASSLTLGDSYNEQFF
CDR3 DNA: TGCGCCAGCAGCTTGACGTTGGGCGACTCCTACAATGAGCAGTTCTTC

J gene: TRBJ1-2
D gene: NA
V gene: TRBV29-1
clone size: NA
CDR3 protein: CSVASTNYGYTF
CDR3 DNA: TGCAGCGTTGCCAGCACTAACTATGGCTACACCTTC

J gene: TRBJ1-5
D gene: NA
V gene: TRBV10-2
clone size: NA
CDR3 protein: CASNPRMSDQPQHF
CDR3 DNA: TGCGCCAGCAATCCACGGATGAGTGATCAGCCCCAGCATTTT

J gene: TRBJ1-1
D gene: NA
V gene: TRBV5-1
clone size: NA
CDR3 protein: CASSGVPGTEAFF
CDR3 DNA: TGCGCCAGCAGCGGGGTCCCAGGCACTGAAGCTTTCTTT

J gene: TRBJ2-1
D gene: NA
V gene: TRBV27
clone size: NA
CDR3 protein: CASSFRGKRPYNEQFF
CDR3 DNA: TGTGCCAGCAGTTTCCGGGGAAAACGGCCCTACAATGAGCAGTTCTTC

J gene: TRBJ1-3
D gene: NA
V gene: TRBV13
clone size: NA
CDR3 protein: CASSRGSGLGGNTIYF
CDR3 DNA: TGTGCCAGCAGCCGAGGGTCAGGACTGGGAGGAAACACCATATATTTT

J gene: TRBJ2-7
D gene: NA
V gene: TRBV29-1
clone size: NA
CDR3 protein: CSVEGQGNYEQYF
CDR3 DNA: TGCAGCGTTGAAGGGCAGGGTAACTACGAGCAGTACTTC

J gene: TRBJ1-1
D gene: NA
V gene: TRBV11-3
clone size: NA
CDR3 protein: CASSSDRNTEAFF
CDR3 DNA: TGTGCCAGCAGCTCGGACAGGAACACTGAAGCTTTCTTT

J gene: TRBJ1-2
D gene: NA
V gene: TRBV2
clone size: NA
CDR3 protein: CASSEALQGRYGYTF
CDR3 DNA: TGTGCCAGCAGTGAAGCGCTTCAGGGGCGTTATGGCTACACCTTC

J gene: TRBJ1-1
D gene: NA
V gene: TRBV2
clone size: NA
CDR3 protein: CASSILPKNTEAFF
CDR3 DNA: TGTGCCAGCAGCATACTTCCCAAGAACACTGAAGCTTTCTTT

J gene: TRBJ2-3
D gene: TRBD2
V gene: TRBV28
clone size: NA
CDR3 protein: CASSSVLAGDLDTQYF
CDR3 DNA: TGTGCCAGCAGTTCAGTACTAGCGGGAGATCTAGATACGCAGTATTTT

J gene: TRBJ1-5
D gene: NA
V gene: TRBV7-8
clone size: NA
CDR3 protein: CASSGSYGKPLNQPQHF
CDR3 DNA: TGTGCCAGCAGCGGGAGCTACGGGAAGCCCCTCAATCAGCCCCAGCATTTT

J gene: TRBJ2-1
D gene: NA
V gene: TRBV6-1
clone size: once
CDR3 protein: CASSEGQRRAWNEQFF
CDR3 DNA: TGTGCCAGCAGTGAAGGACAGCGACGGGCTTGGAATGAGCAGTTCTTC